This TCR beta chain originates from a study of T cell repertoires in cytomegalovirus infection. Looking at the study overall: Matching HLA type and CMV infection were both indicated by public TCR beta signatures.

TCRdb processed the reads anew with MiXCR; each CDR3 protein has one entry. The sample includes fewer than 550,000 distinct CDR3 sequences, approximately 33% seen only once; the top ten take approximately 15%. The CDR3 length is 11 residues. Germline values: CDR1 SGHTA, CDR2 FQGNSA. V was pared by 3 bases and J by 10 bases, with 4 bases between. This clonotype was found many times. No antigen is known for it. Notes on the study in general: CMV-specific HLA-C-restricted TCR beta clonotypes dominated the ex vivo response. The cumulative frequency of public TCR beta families identified carriers of CMV plus the relevant HLA.

The chain uses TRBV7-2 and TRBJ1-6; D call uncertain. The specimen was PBMCs. This TCR came from a human donor in good health (CMV status not recorded). Some clones in this sample may be carry-over from other donors' samples. The CDR3 protein is CASSLTSPLHF. The CDR3 DNA follows: TGTGCCAGCAGCTTGACCTCACCCCTCCACTTT.